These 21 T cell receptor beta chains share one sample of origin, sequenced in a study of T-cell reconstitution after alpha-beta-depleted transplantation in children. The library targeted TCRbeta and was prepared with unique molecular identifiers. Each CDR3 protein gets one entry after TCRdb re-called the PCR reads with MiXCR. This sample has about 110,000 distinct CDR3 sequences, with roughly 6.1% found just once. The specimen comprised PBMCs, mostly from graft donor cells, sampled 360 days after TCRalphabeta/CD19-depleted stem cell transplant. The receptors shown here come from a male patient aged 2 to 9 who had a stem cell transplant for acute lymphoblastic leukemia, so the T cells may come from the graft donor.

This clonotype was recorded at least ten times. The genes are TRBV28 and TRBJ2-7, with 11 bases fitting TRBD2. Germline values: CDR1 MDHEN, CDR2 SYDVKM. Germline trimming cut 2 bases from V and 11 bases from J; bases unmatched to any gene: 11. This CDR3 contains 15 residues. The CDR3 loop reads CASSLVLAGEVGKYF. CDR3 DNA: TGTGCCAGCAGTTTAGTACTAGCGGGAGAGGTCGGGAAGTACTTC.

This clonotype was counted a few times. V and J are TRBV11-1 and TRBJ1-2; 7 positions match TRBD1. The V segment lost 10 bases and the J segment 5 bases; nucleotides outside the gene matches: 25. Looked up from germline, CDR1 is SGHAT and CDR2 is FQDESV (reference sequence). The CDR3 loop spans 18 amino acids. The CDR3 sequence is CATDDLWGQKSNFYGYTF. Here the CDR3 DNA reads TGTGCCACCGATGATCTATGGGGACAGAAGAGTAATTTTTATGGCTACACCTTC.

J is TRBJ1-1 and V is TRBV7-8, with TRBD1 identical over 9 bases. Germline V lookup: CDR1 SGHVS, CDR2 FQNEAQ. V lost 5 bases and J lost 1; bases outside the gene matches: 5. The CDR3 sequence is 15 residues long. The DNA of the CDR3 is TGTGCCAGCAGCCAGATACAGGGGGCGAACACTGAAGCTTTCTTT. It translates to CASSQIQGANTEAFF.

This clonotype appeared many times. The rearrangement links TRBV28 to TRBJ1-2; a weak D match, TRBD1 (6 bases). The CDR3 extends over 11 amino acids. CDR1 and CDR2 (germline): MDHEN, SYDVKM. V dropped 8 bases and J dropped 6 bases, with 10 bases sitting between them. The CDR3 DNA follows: TGTGCCAGCGGCCAGGGGAATGGCTACACCTTC. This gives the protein CASGQGNGYTF.

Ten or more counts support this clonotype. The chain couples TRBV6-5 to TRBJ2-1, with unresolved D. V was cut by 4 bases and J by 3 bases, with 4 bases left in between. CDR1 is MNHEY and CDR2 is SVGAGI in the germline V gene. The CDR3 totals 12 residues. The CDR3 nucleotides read TGTGCCAGCAGTTCCTTCTACAATGAGCAGTTCTTC. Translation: CASSSFYNEQFF.

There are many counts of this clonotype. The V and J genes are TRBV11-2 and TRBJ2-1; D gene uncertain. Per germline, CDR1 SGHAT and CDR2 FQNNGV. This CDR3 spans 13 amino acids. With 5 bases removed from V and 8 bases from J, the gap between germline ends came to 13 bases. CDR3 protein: CASSPRRTDEQFF. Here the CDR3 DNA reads TGTGCCAGCAGCCCCCGACGGACGGATGAGCAGTTCTTC.

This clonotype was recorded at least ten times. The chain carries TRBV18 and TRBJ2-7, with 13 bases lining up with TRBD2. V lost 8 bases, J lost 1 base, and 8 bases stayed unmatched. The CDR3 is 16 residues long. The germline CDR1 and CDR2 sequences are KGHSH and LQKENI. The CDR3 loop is CASTGTSGAGSYEQYF. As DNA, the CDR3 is TGTGCCAGCACCGGGACTAGCGGGGCCGGTTCCTACGAGCAGTACTTC.

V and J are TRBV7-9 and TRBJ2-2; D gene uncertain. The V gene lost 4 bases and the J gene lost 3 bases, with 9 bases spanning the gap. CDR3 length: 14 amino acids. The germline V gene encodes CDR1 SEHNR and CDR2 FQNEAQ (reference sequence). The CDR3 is CASSSYPHTGELFF. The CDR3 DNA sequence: TGTGCCAGCAGCTCGTACCCACACACCGGGGAGCTGTTTTTT.

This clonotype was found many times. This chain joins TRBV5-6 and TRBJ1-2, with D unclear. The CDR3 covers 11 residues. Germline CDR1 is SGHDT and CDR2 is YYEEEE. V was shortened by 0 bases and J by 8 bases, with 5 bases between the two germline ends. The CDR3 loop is CASSLGEGYTF. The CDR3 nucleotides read TGTGCCAGCAGCTTGGGGGAAGGCTACACCTTC.

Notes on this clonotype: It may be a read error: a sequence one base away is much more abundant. The CDR3 nucleotides are TGTGTCAGCAGCCCGTACCGCAATACTAACTATGGCTACACCTTC. Translation: CVSSPYRNTNYGYTF. This chain links TRBV7-8 with TRBJ1-2; no clear D gene. The CDR3 has 15 amino acids. Germline V gene lookup returns CDR1 SGHVS and CDR2 FQNEAQ.

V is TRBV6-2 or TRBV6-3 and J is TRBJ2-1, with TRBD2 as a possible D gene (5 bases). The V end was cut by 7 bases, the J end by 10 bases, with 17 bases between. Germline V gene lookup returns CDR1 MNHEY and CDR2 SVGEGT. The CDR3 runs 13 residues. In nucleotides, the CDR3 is TGTGCCAGCAATAGCCTCCGAGGAGGCGAGCAGTTCTTC. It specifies CASNSLRGGEQFF.

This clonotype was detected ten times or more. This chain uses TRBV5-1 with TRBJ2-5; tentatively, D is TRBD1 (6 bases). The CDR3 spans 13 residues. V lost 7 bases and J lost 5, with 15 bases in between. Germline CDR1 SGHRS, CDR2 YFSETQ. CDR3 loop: CASCKLGAETQYF. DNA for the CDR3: TGCGCCAGCTGTAAGTTGGGGGCTGAGACCCAGTACTTC.

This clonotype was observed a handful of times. CDR3 amino acids: CASSPSAYRVYEQYF. CDR3 DNA sequence: TGTGCCAGCAGCCCCTCAGCCTACAGGGTTTACGAGCAGTACTTC. The chain joins TRBV28 to TRBJ2-7; tentatively, D is TRBD1 (6 bases). The CDR3 is 15 residues long. Germline loops: CDR1 MDHEN, CDR2 SYDVKM. Trimming left V 6 bases short and J 4 bases short, with 19 bases between. Together with reference TRBV28 and TRBJ2-7, the CDR3 gives the full variable domain: DVKVTQSSRYLVKRTGEKVFLECVQDMDHENMFWYRQDPGLGLRLIYFSYDVKMKEKGDIPEGYSVSREKKERFSLILESASTNQTSMYLCASSPSAYRVYEQYFGPGTRLTVT.

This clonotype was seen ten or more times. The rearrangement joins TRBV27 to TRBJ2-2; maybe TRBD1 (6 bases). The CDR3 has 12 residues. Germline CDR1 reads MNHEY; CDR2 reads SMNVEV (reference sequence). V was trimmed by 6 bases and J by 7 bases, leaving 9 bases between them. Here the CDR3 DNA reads TGTGCCAGCAGAGAACAGGGCGGGGAGCTGTTTTTT. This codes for CASREQGGELFF.

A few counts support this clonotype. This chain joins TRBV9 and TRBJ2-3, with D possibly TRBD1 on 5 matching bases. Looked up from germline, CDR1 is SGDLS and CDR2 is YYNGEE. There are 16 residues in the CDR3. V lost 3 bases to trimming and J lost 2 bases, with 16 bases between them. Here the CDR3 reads CASSAWVGLHTDTQYF. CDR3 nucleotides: TGTGCCAGCAGCGCTTGGGTGGGGCTCCACACAGATACGCAGTATTTT. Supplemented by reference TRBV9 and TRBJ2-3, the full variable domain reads DSGVTQTPKHLITATGQRVTLRCSPRSGDLSVYWYQQSLDQGLQFLIQYYNGEERAKGNILERFSAQQFPDLHSELNLSSLELGDSALYFCASSAWVGLHTDTQYFGPGTRLTVL.

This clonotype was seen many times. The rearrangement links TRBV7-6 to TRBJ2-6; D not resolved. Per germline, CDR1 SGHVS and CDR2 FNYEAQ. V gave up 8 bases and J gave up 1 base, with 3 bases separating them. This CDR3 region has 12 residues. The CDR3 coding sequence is TGTGCCAGCCGGTCTGGGGCCAACGTCCTGACTTTC. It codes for CASRSGANVLTF.

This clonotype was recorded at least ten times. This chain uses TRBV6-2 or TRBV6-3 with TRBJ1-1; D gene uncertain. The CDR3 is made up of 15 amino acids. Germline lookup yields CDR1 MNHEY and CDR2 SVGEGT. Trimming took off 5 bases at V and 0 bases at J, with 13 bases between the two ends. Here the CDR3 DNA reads TGTGCCAGCAGTCCGGAGGAAAGACTGAACACTGAAGCTTTCTTT. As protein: CASSPEERLNTEAFF.

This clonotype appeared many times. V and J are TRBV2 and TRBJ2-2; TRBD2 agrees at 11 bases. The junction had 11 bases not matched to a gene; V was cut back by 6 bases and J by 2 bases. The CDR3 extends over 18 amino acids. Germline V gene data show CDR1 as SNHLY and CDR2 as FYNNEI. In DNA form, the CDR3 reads TGTGCCAGCAGCTCGAGGCTAGCGGGGGGCCTTAACACCGGGGAGCTGTTTTTT. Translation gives CASSSRLAGGLNTGELFF.

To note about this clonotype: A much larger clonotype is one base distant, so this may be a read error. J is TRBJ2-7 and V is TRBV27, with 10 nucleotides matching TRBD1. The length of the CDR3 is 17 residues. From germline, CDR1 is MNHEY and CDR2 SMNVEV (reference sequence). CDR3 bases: TGTGCCAGCAGTTTATCGAAGGGACAGGGGCGAGGGTACGGGCAGTACTTC. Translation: CASSLSKGQGRGYGQYF.

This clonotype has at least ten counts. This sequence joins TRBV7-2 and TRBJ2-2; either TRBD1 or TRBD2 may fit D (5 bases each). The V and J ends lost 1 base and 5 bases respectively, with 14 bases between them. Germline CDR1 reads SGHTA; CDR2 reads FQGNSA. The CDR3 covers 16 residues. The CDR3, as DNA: TGTGCCAGCAGCTTAGTTGCGGGCTGGGGGACCGGGGAGCTGTTTTTT. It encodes CASSLVAGWGTGELFF. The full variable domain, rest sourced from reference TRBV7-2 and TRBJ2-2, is GAGVSQSPSNKVTEKGKDVELRCDPISGHTALYWYRQSLGQGLEFLIYFQGNSAPDKSGLPSDRFSAERTGGSVSTLTIQRTQQEDSAVYLCASSLVAGWGTGELFFGEGSRLTVL.

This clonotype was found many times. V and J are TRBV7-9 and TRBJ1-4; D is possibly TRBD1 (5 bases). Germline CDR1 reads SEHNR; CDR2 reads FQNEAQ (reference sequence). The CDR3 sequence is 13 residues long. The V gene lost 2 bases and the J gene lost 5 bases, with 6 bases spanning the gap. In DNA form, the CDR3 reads TGTGCCAGCAGCTTAAAGGGGAATGAAAAACTGTTTTTT. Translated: CASSLKGNEKLFF.